A selection of T cell receptor beta chains follows, all from one sample in a study of identical twins. TCRdb itself ran the 5' RACE reads through MiXCR, one entry per CDR3 protein. The sample shows approximately 190,000 distinct CDR3 sequences, more than 15% of them seen only once. In addition, the sample was reused for a study of T cells expressing NK-cell markers.

Sequencing used CD8+ T cells sorted from blood. These receptors all come from a young woman in good health. Both conserved end residues are trimmed from each CDR3. Some rows mark clone size as missing; the rest say once, few, many or name a class of expanded clone.

V,J,size,CDR3
TRBV6-1,TRBJ2-3,NA,ASSEFGQGIDTQY
TRBV28,TRBJ2-7,NA,ASRIAQASYEQY
TRBV7-3,TRBJ2-3,NA,ASGEASGGSDTQY
TRBV10-3,TRBJ1-1,few,AIIGASTEAF
TRBV5-1,TRBJ2-1,NA,ASSLVGSSYNEQF
TRBV5-5,TRBJ1-2,few,ASSSDYGYT
TRBV29-1,TRBJ1-1,few,SVVESGRAF
TRBV27,TRBJ1-3,few,ASSPGPASYSGNTIY
TRBV7-9,TRBJ2-1,NA,ASSPEAGGHEQF
TRBV12-3/TRBV12-4,TRBJ2-7,many,ASSLGTILSEQY
TRBV6-5,TRBJ1-1,few,ASSTRQTEATEAF
TRBV4-3,TRBJ2-5,NA,ASSQAAFDTLETQY
TRBV4-1,TRBJ1-5,NA,ASGQGGLNQPQH
TRBV27,TRBJ1-4,NA,ASSRLWAREKLF
TRBV7-2,TRBJ2-3,NA,ASIYSGGFTDTQY
TRBV29-1,TRBJ2-7,few,SVGGTGYEQY
TRBV5-5,TRBJ1-2,NA,ASSPLREGAAYGYT
TRBV29-1,TRBJ2-2,few,SVDSGSSTNTGELF
TRBV20-1,TRBJ1-1,NA,SARDGPTEAF
TRBV9,TRBJ2-2,few,ASSGSGTGLTGELF
TRBV11-3,TRBJ1-1,NA,ASSQGHFTEAF
TRBV5-1,TRBJ2-5,few,ASSFIPREETQY
TRBV2,TRBJ2-5,few,ASRTSGGAAETQY
TRBV11-2,TRBJ1-1,NA,ASSLSAGGNTEAF
TRBV6-5,TRBJ2-7,few,ASSWSGGFYEQY
TRBV27,TRBJ2-7,NA,ASSLRPSGRDEQY
TRBV10-1,TRBJ2-1,few,ASSELAGDPQF
TRBV19,TRBJ2-1,few,ASRAGGVYNEQF
TRBV25-1,TRBJ2-3,NA,ASSEWGASTDTQY
TRBV7-9,TRBJ1-5,NA,ASSPTGAHQPQH
TRBV11-2,TRBJ2-5,few,ASSLGPGQY